The present TCR beta chain was sequenced within a study of blood T cell repertoires in COVID-19. Across the whole study: Researchers got acute and convalescent COVID-19 samples from the United States, Italy and Spain.

Sequencing used immunoSEQ multiplex PCR; TCRdb keeps in-frame clones, though not all of them. This sample has around 110,000 clones, with roughly 89% found just once. Germline values: CDR1 SGHAT, CDR2 FQDESV (reference sequence). V dropped 2 bases and J dropped 4 bases, with 9 bases sitting between them. CDR3 length: 14 residues. The receptor's source is a man aged 40-49 years with acute or convalescent COVID-19. The chain employs TRBV11-1 and TRBJ2-1; D may be TRBD2 (5 bases). Input material: peripheral blood. The CDR3 DNA reads TGTGCCAGCAGCTTATCGAGGGAATACAATGAGCAGTTCTTC. Its protein is CASSLSREYNEQFF.